The 27 T cell receptor beta chains below were found in one sample sequenced in a study of a mutant IDH1 vaccine in newly diagnosed glioma. Time point specified: week 5, during vaccination. The study gave 300 ug of mutant IDH1 20-mer peptide per vaccine dose, with topical imiquimod. Antigens for these TCRs are unknown. The data were produced by immunoSEQ multiplex PCR, yet TCRdb's version contains in-frame clones alone and is incomplete. The sample includes tens of thousands of clones, over 75% of them seen just once. The material was PBMCs, obtained from a glioma patient whose treatment included an IDH1 peptide vaccine. These TCRs come from a man aged 50 to 59 with glioma.

The J gene is TRBJ2-1, the V gene TRBV30; TRBD1 might be the D (5 bases). CDR3 length: 13 amino acids. Trimming took 0 bases from V and 9 from J, leaving 12 bases between them. Looked up from germline, CDR1 is GTSNPN and CDR2 is SVGIG (reference sequence). Here the CDR3 reads CAWSVKGVLEQFF. The CDR3 region has the DNA TGTGCCTGGAGTGTCAAAGGGGTACTTGAGCAGTTCTTC.

The rearrangement joins TRBV5-5 to TRBJ1-6; D not certain. The CDR3 has 13 residues. The V gene's germline CDR1 is SGHKS and CDR2 YYEKEE (reference sequence). V lost 5 bases and J lost 8, with 11 bases in between. The CDR3: CASSWGKDSPLHF. CDR3 nucleotide sequence: TGTGCCAGCAGTTGGGGAAAAGATTCACCCCTCCACTTT.

This clone was found a few times. The chain links TRBV6-5 to TRBJ2-5; TRBD1 is a possible D gene (5 bases). V lost 0 bases and J 4 bases, leaving 15 bases between the germline ends. CDR1 and CDR2 (germline): MNHEY, SVGAGI. The length of the CDR3 is 16 residues. The CDR3 is CASSYSGSGFGETQYF. DNA of the CDR3: TGTGCCAGCAGTTACTCGGGGTCAGGGTTTGGAGAGACCCAGTACTTC.

The V call is TRBV30, the J call TRBJ1-1; D not resolved. Deletions cut 0 bases from V and 4 bases from J, with 6 bases between. CDR1 is GTSNPN, CDR2 SVGIG, per germline (reference sequence). The CDR3 has 12 amino acids. CDR3 in amino acids: CAWSVGATEAFF. In DNA form, the CDR3 reads TGTGCCTGGAGTGTAGGTGCCACTGAAGCTTTCTTT.

This clone was recorded once. This chain connects TRBV7-8 to TRBJ2-6; D uncertain. Germline-derived CDR1 and CDR2 are SGHVS and FQNEAQ. Trimming cost V 0 bases and J 0 bases, with 3 bases left between them. The CDR3 sequence is 15 residues long. CDR3: CASSLASSGANVLTF. CDR3 coding DNA: TGTGCCAGCAGCTTAGCGAGCTCTGGGGCCAACGTCCTGACTTTC.

This chain uses TRBV5-5 with TRBJ1-4; no clear D. The ends were cut back, 2 bases at V and 3 bases at J, with 8 bases in the middle. Germline lookup yields CDR1 SGHKS and CDR2 YYEKEE (reference sequence). This CDR3 contains 14 residues. CDR3 residues: CASSFRAANEKLFF. CDR3 sequence (DNA): TGTGCCAGCAGCTTTAGGGCAGCTAATGAAAAACTGTTTTTT.

This chain uses TRBV7-9 with TRBJ2-7; no reliable D call. V lost 5 bases and J 3 bases, leaving 5 bases between the germline ends. The CDR3 loop spans 11 amino acids. The germline CDR1 and CDR2 sequences are SEHNR and FQNEAQ (reference sequence). The CDR3 is CASSPGYEQYF. For the CDR3, the DNA is TGTGCCAGCAGCCCTGGCTACGAGCAGTACTTC.

This rearrangement joins TRBV6-1 to TRBJ1-1, with D unresolved. CDR1 is MNHNS and CDR2 is SASEGT in the germline V gene. The ends were cut back, 5 bases at V and 4 bases at J, with 11 bases in the middle. The CDR3 length is 13 residues. The CDR3 DNA follows: TGTGCCAGCAGTTTACAGCCACGCACTGAAGCTTTCTTT. Translated, it gives CASSLQPRTEAFF.

The CDR3 region is CASSFREGGRSDTQYF. For the CDR3, the DNA is TGTGCCAGCAGCTTCCGTGAGGGGGGCCGGTCCGATACGCAGTATTTT. The V and J genes are TRBV5-4 and TRBJ2-3; D is tentatively TRBD1 or TRBD2 (6 bases each). The V gene lost 2 bases and the J gene lost 6 bases, with 19 bases spanning the gap. This CDR3 is 16 amino acids long. Germline V gene data show CDR1 as SGHNT and CDR2 as YYREEE (reference sequence). Variable domain in full (rest from reference TRBV5-4 and TRBJ2-3): ETGVTQSPTHLIKTRGQQVTLRCSSQSGHNTVSWYQQALGQGPQFIFQYYREEENGRGNFPPRFSGLQFPNYSSELNVNALELDDSALYLCASSFREGGRSDTQYFGPGTRLTVL.

The chain links TRBV27 to TRBJ1-2; 8 positions match TRBD1. The CDR3 consists of 14 residues. The germline CDR1 and CDR2 sequences are MNHEY and SMNVEV (reference sequence). J lost 4 bases, V lost 3 bases, and 4 bases had no gene match. CDR3 nucleotides: TGTGCCAGCAGTTTGAGACAGGGGACCTATGGCTACACCTTC. The encoded protein is CASSLRQGTYGYTF.

J is TRBJ2-7 and V is TRBV21-1; the table assigns TRBD1, which was not confirmed against the DNA. TRBV21-1 is a pseudogene locus. The CDR3 consists of 15 residues. The CDR3 sequence is CASSKGTGAPYEQYF. The CDR3 DNA sequence: TGTGCCAGCAGCAAGGGAACAGGGGCCCCCTACGAGCAGTACTTC.

This clone was picked up one time. The V call is TRBV19, the J call TRBJ1-4, with a weak D call TRBD1 (5 bases). The CDR3 is made up of 13 amino acids. Trimming took off 7 bases at V and 6 bases at J, with 12 bases between the two ends. CDR1 is LNHDA, CDR2 SQIVND, per germline (reference sequence). CDR3 DNA sequence: TGTGCCAGTAACGAGGGGTGGCATGAAAAACTGTTTTTT. This encodes CASNEGWHEKLFF.

In its sample, this clone was seen once. V is TRBV18 and J is TRBJ1-4; D gene ambiguous. With 8 bases removed from V and 0 bases from J, the gap between germline ends came to 7 bases. The CDR3 covers 13 residues. Germline loops: CDR1 KGHSH, CDR2 LQKENI. CDR3 bases: TGTGCCAGCCGGGCCTCAACTAATGAAAAACTGTTTTTT. Its protein product is CASRASTNEKLFF.

The V call is TRBV7-2, the J call TRBJ2-2, with D perhaps TRBD1 or TRBD2 (6 bases each). CDR1 SGHTA and CDR2 FQGNSA come from the germline V gene. The germline V and J ends were trimmed by 5 bases and 7 bases, with 17 bases remaining between them. The CDR3 is 15 amino acids. Here the CDR3 DNA reads TGTGCCAGCAGCAGAGACAGGAGGGAAGGCGGGGAGCTGTTTTTT. It specifies CASSRDRREGGELFF.

The rearrangement links TRBV5-4 to TRBJ2-7, with D possibly matching TRBD1 (5 bases). V was trimmed by 4 bases and J by 3 bases, leaving 17 bases between them. Per the germline V gene, CDR1 is SGHNT and CDR2 is YYREEE (reference sequence). The length of the CDR3 is 15 residues. CDR3 sequence: CASSRGSGTGYEQYF. The CDR3 region has the DNA TGTGCCAGCAGCAGAGGTTCCGGCACAGGCTACGAGCAGTACTTC.

V gene TRBV6-4 combines with J gene TRBJ2-1; unclear D gene. V lost 4 bases and J lost 6, with 13 bases in between. Per germline, CDR1 MRHNA and CDR2 SNTAGT. The CDR3 covers 14 residues. Here the CDR3 DNA reads TGTGCCAGCAGTGGAACCGCCTGGGGCAATGAGCAGTTCTTC. It specifies CASSGTAWGNEQFF.

The chain couples TRBV19 to TRBJ1-5, with D possibly TRBD1 on 6 matching bases. Germline assignment: CDR1 LNHDA and CDR2 SQIVND (reference sequence). V was cut by 4 bases and J by 0 bases, with 16 bases left in between. CDR3 length: 17 amino acids. Here the CDR3 DNA reads TGTGCCAGTAGTACGAAGGGGGGGGTCTTTAGCAATCAGCCCCAGCATTTT. Translation gives CASSTKGGVFSNQPQHF.

The chain is built from TRBV5-6 and TRBJ2-5; D may be TRBD1 (6 bases). V gave up 1 base and J gave up 3 bases, with 7 bases separating them. Per the germline V gene, CDR1 is SGHDT and CDR2 is YYEEEE. This CDR3 comprises 13 residues. CDR3 residues: CASSLKGEETQYF. CDR3 sequence (DNA): TGTGCCAGCAGCTTGAAGGGGGAAGAGACCCAGTACTTC.

V is TRBV30 and J is TRBJ1-1, with D possibly matching TRBD1 (6 bases). This CDR3 is built from 13 residues. V lost 5 bases and J 2 bases, leaving 12 bases between the germline ends. CDR1 and CDR2 from the germline V gene are GTSNPN and SVGIG (reference sequence). Here the CDR3 DNA reads TGTGCCTGGGAGACAGGCTACAACACTGAAGCTTTCTTT. The encoded protein is CAWETGYNTEAFF.

This chain joins TRBV6-5 and TRBJ2-1; D is uncertain. The CDR3 length is 12 residues. Germline V lookup: CDR1 MNHEY, CDR2 SVGAGI. With 7 bases removed from V and 7 bases from J, the gap between germline ends came to 11 bases. This chain's CDR3 is CASTGSMNEQFF. CDR3 DNA: TGTGCCAGCACAGGTAGTATGAATGAGCAGTTCTTC.

V gene TRBV6-5 combines with J gene TRBJ2-5; 7 nucleotides agree with TRBD1. Germline V gene sequence: CDR1 MNHEY, CDR2 SVGAGI. The CDR3 is 13 amino acids. Trimming cost V 7 bases and J 4 bases; bases outside gene matches: 6. CDR3 bases: TGTGCCAGCAAGCCGGGACAGTTAGAGACCCAGTACTTC. It is translated as CASKPGQLETQYF.

The V gene is TRBV19, the J gene TRBJ2-5, with D perhaps given as TRBD1 or TRBD2 (5 bases each). V lost 6 bases, J lost 1 base, and 9 bases lay in between. This CDR3 contains 13 residues. Per germline, CDR1 LNHDA and CDR2 SQIVND (reference sequence). This CDR3 is CASSSGTQETQYF. CDR3 in DNA: TGTGCCAGTAGCTCCGGGACCCAAGAGACCCAGTACTTC.

The chain carries TRBV6-5 and TRBJ2-7, with no clear D. Germline loops: CDR1 MNHEY, CDR2 SVGAGI. Trimming pared 9 bases from V and 1 base from J, leaving 10 bases between. The CDR3 length is 12 residues. The DNA for the CDR3 is TGTGCCAGTTTGGGTTCATCCTACGAGCAGTACTTC. As protein: CASLGSSYEQYF.

This rearrangement joins TRBV27 to TRBJ1-6; 8 bases agree with TRBD1. Losses at the gene ends were 5 bases for V and 3 bases for J; bases not matched to a gene: 9. Germline CDR1 MNHEY, CDR2 SMNVEV (reference sequence). The CDR3 has 17 amino acids. The CDR3 DNA reads TGTGCCAGCAGTCTAGACCCTGGGACAGGCTATAATTCACCCCTCCACTTT. Translating gives CASSLDPGTGYNSPLHF.

The chain is built from TRBV2 and TRBJ2-3, with D unresolved. This CDR3 comprises 14 residues. Trimming cost V 0 bases and J 5 bases, with 9 bases left between them. Germline assignment: CDR1 SNHLY and CDR2 FYNNEI. As DNA, the CDR3 is TGTGCCAGCAGTGAAGCCCAGGATGGAGATACGCAGTATTTT. This sequence encodes CASSEAQDGDTQYF.

The V call is TRBV6-1, the J call TRBJ2-7; 10 bases line up with TRBD1. Germline V gives CDR1 MNHNS, CDR2 SASEGT. The CDR3 covers 15 residues. Germline trimming cut 5 bases from V and 1 base from J; bases unmatched to any gene: 5. The CDR3 loop reads CASSLRQGASYEQYF. Written as DNA, the CDR3 is TGTGCCAGCAGTCTTCGACAGGGGGCTTCCTACGAGCAGTACTTC.

The rearrangement links TRBV19 to TRBJ1-5; D is perhaps TRBD1 (5 bases). V lost 3 bases and J 7 bases, leaving 19 bases between the germline ends. The CDR3 has 16 amino acids. In germline, CDR1 is LNHDA, CDR2 SQIVND (reference sequence). The CDR3 DNA is TGTGCCAGTAGTATCCGAACCCTTCAGGGTCGACAGCCCCAGCATTTT. Protein: CASSIRTLQGRQPQHF.